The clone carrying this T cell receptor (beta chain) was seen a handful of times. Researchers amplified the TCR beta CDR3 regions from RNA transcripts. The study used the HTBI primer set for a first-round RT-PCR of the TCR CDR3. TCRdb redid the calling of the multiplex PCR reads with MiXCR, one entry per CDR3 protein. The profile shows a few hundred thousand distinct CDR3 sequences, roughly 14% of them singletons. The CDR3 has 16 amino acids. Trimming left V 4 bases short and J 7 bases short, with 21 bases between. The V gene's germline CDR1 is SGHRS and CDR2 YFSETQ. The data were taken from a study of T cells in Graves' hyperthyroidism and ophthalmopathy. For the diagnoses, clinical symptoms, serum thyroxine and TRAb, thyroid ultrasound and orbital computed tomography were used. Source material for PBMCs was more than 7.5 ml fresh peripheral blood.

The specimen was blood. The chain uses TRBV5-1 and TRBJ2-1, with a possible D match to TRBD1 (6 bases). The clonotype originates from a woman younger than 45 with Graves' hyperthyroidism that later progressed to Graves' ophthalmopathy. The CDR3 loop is CASSIRTVLTANEQFF. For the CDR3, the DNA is TGCGCCAGCAGCATACGGACAGTTTTGACCGCGAATGAGCAGTTCTTC.